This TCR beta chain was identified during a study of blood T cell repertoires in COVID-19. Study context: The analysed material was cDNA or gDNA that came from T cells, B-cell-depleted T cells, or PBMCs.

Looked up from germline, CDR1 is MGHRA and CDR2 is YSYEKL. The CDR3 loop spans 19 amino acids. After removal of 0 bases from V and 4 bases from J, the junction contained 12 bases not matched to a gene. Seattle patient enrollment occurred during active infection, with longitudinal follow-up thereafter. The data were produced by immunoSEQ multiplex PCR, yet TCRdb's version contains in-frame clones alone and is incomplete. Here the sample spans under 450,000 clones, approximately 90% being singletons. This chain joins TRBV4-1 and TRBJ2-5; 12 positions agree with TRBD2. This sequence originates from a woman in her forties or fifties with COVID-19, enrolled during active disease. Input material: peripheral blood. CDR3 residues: CASSQDLVRTSGAGETQYF. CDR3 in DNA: TGCGCCAGCAGCCAAGATTTAGTTCGGACTAGCGGGGCTGGAGAGACCCAGTACTTC.